This entry describes one T cell receptor (beta chain). The antigen is not known. A junction end diverges from the germline sequence, so it may reflect a read error. The record originates from a study of tumor-infiltrating lymphocytes in primary liver carcinoma. This CDR3 has 12 residues. Germline-derived CDR1 and CDR2 are SGHAT and FQNNGV. Study-wide results and caveats: Tumors and blood were compared for top-250-clone fraction, and tumors had the significantly higher value (p = 0.039). Overlap between tumor regions exceeded overlap of tumor with adjacent tissue or blood.

From 500 to 600 ng of total RNA, TCR beta-specific cDNA was reverse-transcribed using a constant-region primer. For TCR beta, libraries were produced by three nested multiplex PCR rounds using slightly modified ARM-PCR. The first two PCR rounds used TRBV1-TRBV30 forward primers with a C-beta reverse primer, 10 cycles each. TCRdb reanalysed the multiplex PCR reads using MiXCR and keeps one entry per CDR3 protein. The sample lists roughly 80,000 distinct CDR3 sequences, 72% occurring once. Scientists recovered RNA and DNA together from approximately 20-30 mg of unsorted bulk tissue. The TCR originated in a man in his forties with primary liver carcinoma and hepatitis B virus infection. The chain is built from TRBV11-2 and TRBJ2-7; D perhaps matches TRBD1 (5 bases). The sample taken for sequencing was liver tumor tissue from sampling region 1. As for subset: tumor region T1, superior pole. CDR3 sequence: CISSLLWGEQNF. The CDR3 DNA follows: TGTATCAGCAGCCTCCTGTGGGGCGAGCAGAACTTC.